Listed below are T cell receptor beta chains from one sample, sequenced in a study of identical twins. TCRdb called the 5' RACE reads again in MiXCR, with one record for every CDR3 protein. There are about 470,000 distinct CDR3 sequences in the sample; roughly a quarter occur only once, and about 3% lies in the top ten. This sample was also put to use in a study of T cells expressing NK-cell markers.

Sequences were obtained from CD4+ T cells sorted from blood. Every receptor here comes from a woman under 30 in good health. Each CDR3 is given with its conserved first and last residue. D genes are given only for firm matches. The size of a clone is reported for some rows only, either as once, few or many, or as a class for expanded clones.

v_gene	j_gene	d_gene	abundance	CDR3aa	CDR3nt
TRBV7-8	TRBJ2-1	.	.	CASSYPGLVNEQFF	TGTGCCAGCAGCTACCCGGGACTTGTCAATGAGCAGTTCTTC
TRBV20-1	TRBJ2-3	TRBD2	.	CSAGKRGRVADTQYF	TGCAGTGCTGGCAAACGGGGGAGGGTCGCAGATACGCAGTATTTT
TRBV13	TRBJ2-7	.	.	CASAFLAFDYEQYF	TGTGCCAGCGCCTTCTTGGCATTCGATTACGAGCAGTACTTC
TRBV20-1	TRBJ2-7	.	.	CSATTDPLEQYF	TGCAGTGCGACGACGGACCCCTTGGAGCAGTACTTC
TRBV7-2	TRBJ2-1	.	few	CASSPRVLSSYNEQFF	TGTGCCAGCAGCCCTCGGGTACTAAGCTCCTACAATGAGCAGTTCTTC
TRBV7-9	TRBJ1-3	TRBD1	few	CASSSNRGGGNTIYF	TGTGCCAGCAGCTCAAACAGGGGTGGTGGAAACACCATATATTTT
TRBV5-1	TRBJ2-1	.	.	CASSLSAGLGNEQFF	TGCGCCAGCAGCTTGAGTGCGGGATTGGGTAATGAGCAGTTCTTC
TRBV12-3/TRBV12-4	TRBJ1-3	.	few	CASSSTQGKDSGNTIYF	TGTGCCAGCAGTTCTACCCAGGGGAAAGACTCTGGAAACACCATATATTTT
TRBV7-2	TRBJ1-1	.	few	CASSFWQAEAFF	TGTGCCAGCAGCTTCTGGCAGGCAGAAGCTTTCTTT
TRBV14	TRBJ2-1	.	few	CASSLYKPGSIENEQFF	TGTGCCAGCAGCCTCTATAAACCGGGATCAATTGAGAATGAGCAGTTCTTC
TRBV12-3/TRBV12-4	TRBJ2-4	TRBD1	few	CASSLQGAAKNIQYF	TGTGCCAGCAGCTTACAGGGGGCGGCCAAAAACATTCAGTACTTC
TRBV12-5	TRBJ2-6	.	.	CASGRQLTDLSGANVLTF	TGTGCTAGTGGGCGGCAACTGACAGACCTCTCTGGGGCCAACGTCCTGACTTTC
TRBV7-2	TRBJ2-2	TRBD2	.	CASSAGLANGELFF	TGTGCCAGCAGCGCCGGACTAGCGAACGGGGAGCTGTTTTTT
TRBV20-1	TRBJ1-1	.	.	CSGGGPSEAFF	TGCAGTGGGGGGGGGCCCTCTGAAGCTTTCTTT
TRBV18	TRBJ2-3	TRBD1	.	CASSPPGTGDSDTQYF	TGTGCCAGCTCACCGCCCGGGACAGGGGATTCAGATACGCAGTATTTT